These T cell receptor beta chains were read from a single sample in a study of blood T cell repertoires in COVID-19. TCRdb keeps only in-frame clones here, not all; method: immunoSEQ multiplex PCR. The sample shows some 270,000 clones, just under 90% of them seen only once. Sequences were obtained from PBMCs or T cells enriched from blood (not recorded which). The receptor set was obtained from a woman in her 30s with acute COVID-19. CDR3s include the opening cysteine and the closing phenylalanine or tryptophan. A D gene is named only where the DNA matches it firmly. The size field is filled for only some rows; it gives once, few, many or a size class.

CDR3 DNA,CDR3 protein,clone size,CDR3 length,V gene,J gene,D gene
TGTGCCAGCAGTTACGAGGGACTAGGGTCCTACGAGCAGTACTTC,CASSYEGLGSYEQYF,.,15,TRBV6-5,TRBJ2-7,TRBD2
TGTGCCAGCAGCGCAATGTCAGCGGGGAAAGAGCAGTACTTC,CASSAMSAGKEQYF,.,14,TRBV7-6,TRBJ2-7,TRBD2
TGTGCCAGCAGTACAGGGCTCTCCTACGAGCAGTACTTC,CASSTGLSYEQYF,.,13,TRBV6-2/TRBV6-3,TRBJ2-7,.
TGTGCCACAGGATCAGGGACAGGTGACAATGAGCAGTTCTTC,CATGSGTGDNEQFF,.,14,TRBV3-1/TRBV3-2,TRBJ2-1,TRBD1
TGTGCCAGCAGGCGCTTGGGCAGGGGGAATACCGGGGAGCTGTTTTTT,CASRRLGRGNTGELFF,.,16,TRBV27,TRBJ2-2,TRBD1
TGTGCCAGCAGGGGGGGTGGGGCCGGAACTTTCTTT,CASRGGGAGTFF,.,12,TRBV27,TRBJ1-1,.
TGTGCCTGGAGTCTCTCAGGGGTCAATCAGCCCCAGCATTTT,CAWSLSGVNQPQHF,.,14,TRBV30,TRBJ1-5,.
TGTGCCAGCAGCGGCAGGGGGCCGTCTAAAACTGAAGCTTTCTTT,CASSGRGPSKTEAFF,.,15,TRBV5-4,TRBJ1-1,TRBD1
TGTGCCAGCAGTTCATTAGCGGCGACACTCTACAATGAGCAGTTCTTC,CASSSLAATLYNEQFF,.,16,TRBV6-5,TRBJ2-1,.
TGTGCCAGCAGTGAGAAAAACCGGGACAGGGTGTTTGGAAGGTACTTC,CASSEKNRDRVFGRYF,.,16,TRBV28,TRBJ2-7,TRBD1
TGTGCCAGCAGTGCCGCCGGACAGGTAATTTTAACTGAGCAGTTCTTC,CASSAAGQVILTEQFF,.,16,TRBV6-2/TRBV6-3,TRBJ2-1,TRBD1
TGTGCCAGCAGACCCCCGGGGGTGTACAATGAGCAGTTCTTC,CASRPPGVYNEQFF,.,14,TRBV28,TRBJ2-1,.
TGTGCCAGCAGCCATACTAGTCTGAACACTGAAGCTTTCTTT,CASSHTSLNTEAFF,.,14,TRBV3-1/TRBV3-2,TRBJ1-1,.
TGTGCCAGCAGCTTAGTCTCCGCAGATACGCAGTATTTT,CASSLVSADTQYF,.,13,TRBV7-9,TRBJ2-3,.
TGTGCCAGCAGTGCCCTAGCTGGTGGCGGCGGGGAGCTGTTTTTT,CASSALAGGGGELFF,.,15,TRBV2,TRBJ2-2,.
TGTGCCAGCAGCCAAGTCGGGGGGCACTCCTACAATGAGCAGTTCTTC,CASSQVGGHSYNEQFF,.,16,TRBV14,TRBJ2-1,.
TGTGCCATCAGCTTAGACAGGGAACAGCCCCAGCATTTT,CAISLDREQPQHF,.,13,TRBV10-3,TRBJ1-5,TRBD1
TGTGCCAGCAGCTTGAGCGGGGATACCTACGAGCAGTACTTC,CASSLSGDTYEQYF,once,14,TRBV11-2,TRBJ2-7,TRBD2
TGTGCCAGCAGCTCCATGTACGAGCAGTACTTC,CASSSMYEQYF,.,11,TRBV7-9,TRBJ2-7,.
TGCGCCAGCAGCACCGGGACAGTGAACACCGGGGAGCTGTTTTTT,CASSTGTVNTGELFF,.,15,TRBV5-1,TRBJ2-2,TRBD1
TGTGCCAGCAGGCCTACCGTCTCTGGGGCCAACGTCCTGACTTTC,CASRPTVSGANVLTF,once,15,TRBV11-3,TRBJ2-6,.
TGTGCCAGCAGTTTGACCACAGGGTCCAATCAGCCCCAGCATTTT,CASSLTTGSNQPQHF,.,15,TRBV28,TRBJ1-5,.
TGTGCCAGCAGCCAAGTTTCGGACAGGTCCTACCAAAGCTCCTACAATGAGCAGTTCTTC,CASSQVSDRSYQSSYNEQFF,.,20,TRBV4-2,TRBJ2-1,TRBD1
TGTGCCAGTAGTATACGGACTAGCGGGAGCGATGAGCAGTTCTTC,CASSIRTSGSDEQFF,.,15,TRBV19,TRBJ2-1,TRBD2
TGTGCCACCAGCAGAGATAGGGTAACAGGGCCGCTAAACACAGATACGCAGTATTTT,CATSRDRVTGPLNTDTQYF,.,19,TRBV15,TRBJ2-3,.
TGCGCCAGCAGCTTGGCCGGGACAGGGAAGAATGAAAAACTGTTTTTT,CASSLAGTGKNEKLFF,.,16,TRBV5-1,TRBJ1-4,TRBD1
TGTGCCAGCAGTACCAGACAGTCCAGCTCCTACGAGCAGTACTTC,CASSTRQSSSYEQYF,once,15,TRBV2,TRBJ2-7,.
TGCAGCGTTGAACTACAGATTCTAATGAACACTGAAGCTTTCTTT,CSVELQILMNTEAFF,.,15,TRBV29-1,TRBJ1-1,.
TGTGCCAGCACCGCAAGGGGAGGAACTAATGAAAAACTGTTTTTT,CASTARGGTNEKLFF,.,15,TRBV27,TRBJ1-4,.
TGTGCCAGCTCAGCTGGACAGGGTCCCTACGAGCAGTACTTC,CASSAGQGPYEQYF,.,14,TRBV18,TRBJ2-7,TRBD1
TGTGCCAGCAGCCGGGGGTACGGCTACACCTTC,CASSRGYGYTF,.,11,TRBV9,TRBJ1-2,.